This entry lists 7 T cell receptor beta chains sequenced from one sample in a study of T cells in women clearing cervical HPV infection. Repertoires were generated with immunoSEQ multiplex PCR, while TCRdb's copy carries only in-frame clones and drops some. Its listing shows fewer than 30,000 clones. The sample consisted of blood buffy coat. These receptors all come from a woman between 18 and 70 years old with a cervical HPV16 infection that either progressed to CIN3+ or cleared (not recorded which).

For this clone: The CDR3 extends 3 residues past the end of the read, so its final part is completed from the germline J gene. The V and J genes are TRBV20-1 and TRBJ2-3; 11 bases map to TRBD2. The length of the CDR3 is 15 residues. V lost 5 bases and J lost 4; bases outside the gene matches: 8. Germline V gene data show CDR1 as DFQATT and CDR2 as SNEGSKA (reference sequence). This CDR3 reads CSALPSGGRADTQYF. CDR3 DNA (partial): TGCAGTGCTCTCCCTAGCGGGGGGCGGGCAGATACG.

Points on this clone: The sequence runs out 3 residues before the end of the CDR3; the remainder is reconstructed from the germline J gene. In the same sample, other DNA sequences code for this CDR3. J is TRBJ1-3 and V is TRBV2, with TRBD1 matching 8 bases. Germline values: CDR1 SNHLY, CDR2 FYNNEI. The length of the CDR3 is 15 residues. With V trimmed by 8 bases and J by 0 bases, 6 bases remained unmatched. The CDR3: CASGGQGSSGNTIYF. Incomplete CDR3 DNA: TGTGCCAGCGGCGGACAGGGTAGCTCTGGAAACACC.

Remarks on this clone: The CDR3 end falls 3 residues outside the read, so it is completed with the germline J gene. V and J are TRBV10-2 and TRBJ1-2; D is perhaps TRBD1 (6 bases). The CDR3 is made up of 14 amino acids. Germline V CDR1 and CDR2: WSHSY, SAAADI. The CDR3 sequence is CASSERTAKWGYTF. CDR3 bases read: TGCGCCAGCAGTGAGCGGACAGCCAAGTGGGGC.

Of note for this clone: The read terminates 3 residues before the CDR3 end, so the remaining end is supplied by the germline J gene. V and J are TRBV19 and TRBJ2-2, with D tentatively TRBD1 (7 bases). Germline V CDR1 and CDR2: LNHDA, SQIVND (reference sequence). The CDR3 has 15 residues. The covered CDR3 bases are TGTGCCAGTAGTTCACAGGGGACTGGGGCCAACGTG. It is translated as CASSSQGTGANV. The full CDR3 sequence reads CASSSQGTGANVLFF.

Of note for this clone: The read halts 3 residues ahead of the CDR3 end, with the missing end drawn from the germline J gene. V is TRBV2 and J is TRBJ1-1; a possible D gene is TRBD1 (5 bases). Per germline, CDR1 SNHLY and CDR2 FYNNEI. This CDR3 is 15 amino acids long. The V gene lost 2 bases and the J gene lost 1 base, with 11 bases spanning the gap. The DNA read from the CDR3 is TGTGCCAGCAGTGAAAGACAGATCGGGAACACTGAA. Protein sequence: CASSERQIGNTE. The full-length CDR3 reads as CASSERQIGNTEAFF.

As for this clone: With the read ending 3 residues before the CDR3 end, the germline J gene is used to fill in that end. The chain employs TRBV5-1 and TRBJ2-2; 8 nucleotides agree with TRBD2. Trimming removed 4 bases from V and 6 bases from J; junction bases left unmatched: 11. The CDR3 is made up of 16 amino acids. Germline values: CDR1 SGHRS, CDR2 YFSETQ. CDR3 bases read: TGCGCCAGCAGCAAAAGTAGCGGGATGACCGCCGGGGAG. It encodes CASSKSSGMTAGE. The full CDR3 reads CASSKSSGMTAGELFF. Using reference TRBV5-1 and TRBJ2-2 for the parts outside the CDR3, the full variable domain is KAGVTQTPRYLIKTRGQQVTLSCSPISGHRSVSWYQQTPGQGLQFLFEYFSETQRNKGNFPGRFSGRQFSNSRSEMNVSTLELGDSALYLCASSKSSGMTAGELFFGEGSRLTVL.

In regard to this clone: The sequenced fragment ends 3 residues before the CDR3 boundary, so the rest is inferred from the germline J gene. The chain combines TRBV6-1 with TRBJ1-2, with 10 bases aligning to TRBD1. Germline V gene lookup returns CDR1 MNHNS and CDR2 SASEGT. The CDR3 extends over 15 amino acids. The CDR3 sequence is CASSEKTGGSYDYTF. The part of the CDR3 DNA that was read is TGTGCCAGCAGTGAAAAGACAGGGGGCTCCTACGAC.